The clone carrying this T cell receptor beta chain was picked up a small number of times. This sample's time point: patch test 3, about 24 weeks after DPC sensitization. Treatment in this sample: therapeutic diphenylcyclopropenone sensitization with weekly scalp DPC. The sample is drawn from a study of human T cells and chemical hapten exposure. TCRdb redid the calling of the RACE reads with MiXCR, one entry per CDR3 protein. The sample consists of 150,000 to 200,000 distinct CDR3 sequences, about 25% of them appearing once. The source is a woman aged 35 to 49 with alopecia areata. Some clones in this sample may be carry-over from other donors' samples. The sequencing used whole blood, collected in connection with sensitization to the hapten diphenylcyclopropenone (DPC).

The CDR3 DNA reads as TGTGCCAGCAGCAGAGACAGGGGCCACGAGCAGTACTTC. Translating it yields CASSRDRGHEQYF. The chain joins TRBV11-2 to TRBJ2-7; TRBD1 aligns across 8 bases. V lost 5 bases and J lost 5; bases outside the gene matches: 5. Looked up from germline, CDR1 is SGHAT and CDR2 is FQNNGV. This CDR3 region has 13 residues.